A single sample is the source of the 7 T cell receptor beta chains below, sequenced in a study of blood T cells in healthy people across ages. Through a sample-barcoded 5' primer and a J-beta primer mix, a second PCR was run for roughly 6 to 11 cycles. Using its own MiXCR run on the 5' RACE reads, TCRdb lists one record per CDR3 protein. The sample yields under 1,000,000 distinct CDR3 sequences, roughly 34% seen once. Input material: blood. The receptors here all came from a young man in good health.

The genes are TRBV4-2 and TRBJ2-3; 8 bases map to TRBD1. The CDR3 runs 18 residues. Unmatched junction bases numbered 11, after V lost 0 bases and J lost 3 bases. Germline loops: CDR1 LGHNA, CDR2 YNFKEQ. CDR3 amino acids: CASSQELSGRGPTDTQYF. The CDR3 bases are TGTGCCAGCAGCCAAGAGCTGTCTGGCAGGGGGCCGACAGATACGCAGTATTTT.

Of note for this clonotype: A much larger clone sits a single nucleotide away, making a read error possible. This chain links TRBV12-3 or TRBV12-4 with TRBJ2-7; either TRBD1 or TRBD2 may supply D (5 bases each). This CDR3 spans 12 amino acids. The V gene lost 6 bases and the J gene lost 12 bases, with 18 bases spanning the gap. The CDR3 is CASRNSRETRYF. CDR3 sequence (DNA): TGTGCCAGCAGGAATAGCAGGGAGACCCGGTACTTC.

The J gene is TRBJ1-1, the V gene TRBV7-2, with a possible D match to TRBD1 (5 bases). This CDR3 has 13 residues. The germline gives CDR1 SGHTA, CDR2 FQGNSA. Trimming left V 1 base short and J 6 bases short, with 9 bases between. The DNA for the CDR3 is TGTGCCAGCAGCTTAGTAGGGGAGTCTGAAGCTTTCTTT. Protein sequence: CASSLVGESEAFF. Full variable domain (missing parts from reference TRBV7-2 and TRBJ1-1): GAGVSQSPSNKVTEKGKDVELRCDPISGHTALYWYRQSLGQGLEFLIYFQGNSAPDKSGLPSDRFSAERTGGSVSTLTIQRTQQEDSAVYLCASSLVGESEAFFGQGTRLTVV.

This clonotype was recorded a few times. The genes are TRBV20-1 and TRBJ2-5; D gene uncertain. Per the germline V gene, CDR1 is DFQATT and CDR2 is SNEGSKA (reference sequence). There are 13 residues in the CDR3. Trimming left V 3 bases short and J 5 bases short, with 13 bases between. The CDR3 DNA follows: TGCAGTGCTAGTGACTTACCGGGCGAGACCCAGTACTTC. Residues: CSASDLPGETQYF.

The CDR3 here is CSAIGTSGGTDTQYF. For the CDR3, the DNA is TGCAGTGCTATTGGGACTAGCGGGGGCACAGATACGCAGTATTTT. V is TRBV20-1 and J is TRBJ2-3; 13 nucleotides align to TRBD2. This CDR3 comprises 15 residues. V lost 4 bases to trimming and J lost 1 base; unmatched junction nucleotides: 2. In germline, CDR1 is DFQATT, CDR2 SNEGSKA (reference sequence).

This clonotype was found a few times. This chain connects TRBV4-2 to TRBJ1-2, with D unresolved. Per the germline V gene, CDR1 is LGHNA and CDR2 is YNFKEQ. V shed 0 bases and J shed 6 bases, with 8 bases lying between them. The CDR3 sequence is 13 residues long. Here the CDR3 DNA reads TGTGCCAGCAGCCAAGATGTGAGGAATGGCTACACCTTC. Its translation is CASSQDVRNGYTF.

This chain joins TRBV29-1 and TRBJ2-2; possibly TRBD2 for D (5 bases). V gave up 7 bases and J gave up 6 bases, with 18 bases separating them. CDR1 SQVTM and CDR2 ANQGSEA come from the germline V gene. The CDR3 runs to 14 residues. DNA for the CDR3: TGCAGCGCCGAACGAGGCGGGCACCCCGGGGAGCTGTTTTTT. It translates to CSAERGGHPGELFF.